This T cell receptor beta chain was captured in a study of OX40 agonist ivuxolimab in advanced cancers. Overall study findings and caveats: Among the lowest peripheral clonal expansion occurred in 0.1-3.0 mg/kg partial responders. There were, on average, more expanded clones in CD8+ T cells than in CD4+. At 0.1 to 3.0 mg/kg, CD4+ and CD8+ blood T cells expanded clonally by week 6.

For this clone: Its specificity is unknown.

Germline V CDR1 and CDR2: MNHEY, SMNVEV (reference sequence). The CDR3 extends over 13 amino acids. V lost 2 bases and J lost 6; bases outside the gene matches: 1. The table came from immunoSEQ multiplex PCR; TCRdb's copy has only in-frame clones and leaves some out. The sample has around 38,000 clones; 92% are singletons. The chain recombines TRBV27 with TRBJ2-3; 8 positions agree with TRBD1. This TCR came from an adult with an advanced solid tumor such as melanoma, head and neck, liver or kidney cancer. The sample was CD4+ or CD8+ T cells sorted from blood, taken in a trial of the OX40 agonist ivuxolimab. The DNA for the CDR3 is TGTGCCAGCAGTTTACAGGGGGCGGATACGCAGTATTTT. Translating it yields CASSLQGADTQYF.